This T cell receptor (beta chain) was identified in a study of T cell repertoires in cytomegalovirus infection. Study background: An indication of both CMV infection and matching HLA type came from public TCR beta signatures. The study's findings and limits: HLA-C-restricted CMV clonotypes gave the most frequent clonotype in two of eight donors. Based on cumulative public TCR beta family frequency, carriers of CMV plus the relevant HLA were identified.

In TCRdb, the reads were re-called with MiXCR into one record per CDR3 protein. This table has approximately 260,000 distinct CDR3 sequences, over 15% appearing once. Germline V lookup: CDR1 MDHEN, CDR2 SYDVKM. The CDR3 spans 14 residues. The germline V and J ends were trimmed by 3 bases and 3 bases, with 9 bases remaining between them. Turning to this clonotype: Its target is not known.

The receptor comes from a human donor in good health (CMV status not recorded). Some clones in this sample may be carry-over from other donors' samples. The chain employs TRBV28 and TRBJ1-5; D is uncertain. Sequencing was performed on CD8+ T cells from PBMCs. CDR3 in amino acids: CASSFRELNQPQHF. The CDR3 nucleotides are TGTGCCAGCAGTTTCCGAGAACTCAATCAGCCCCAGCATTTT. The whole variable domain, remainder taken from reference TRBV28 and TRBJ1-5, is DVKVTQSSRYLVKRTGEKVFLECVQDMDHENMFWYRQDPGLGLRLIYFSYDVKMKEKGDIPEGYSVSREKKERFSLILESASTNQTSMYLCASSFRELNQPQHFGDGTRLSIL.